This entry concerns a single TCR beta chain. No antigen is known for it. It may be a read error: a sequence one base away is much more abundant. The sample belongs to a study of T-cell memory formation after mild COVID-19 listed by TCRdb under 2021. Turning to the overall study: TCR sequence clusters from the two donors were largely donor specific. In a couple of donors, T-cell clones that expanded and contracted after mild COVID-19 were followed by sequencing TCRalpha and TCRbeta repertoires longitudinally. Two young, previously healthy adult volunteers, one female and one male, were included in the cohort.

Broader findings and caveats from the paper: Contracting CD4+ clones were found mainly in CM and EM memory subsets, while CD8+ clones were enriched in EMRA. The detection of some responding clones in pre-infection memory suggests that pre-existing cross-reactive memory T cells joined the SARS-CoV-2 response. The study covered only a couple of mild cases, and larger cohorts including severe cases with pre-infection samples were considered necessary. The second-wave clones that peaked on day 37 were not confirmed to be SARS-CoV-2 specific. Balanced CD4/CD8 phenotypes were observed for clones contracting from day 15 to 85, whereas a bias towards CD4+ was observed for a second wave of clones expanding from day 15 to 37.

Sequencing instrument: Illumina NovaSeq 6000. TCRalpha and TCRbeta cDNA libraries were built by 5'RACE with constant-segment primers, adding sample barcodes and unique molecular identifiers. Trizol reagent was used to extract RNA from every sample. Libraries were amplified in two PCR steps, with a second sample barcode and Illumina TruSeq adapters added in the second step. Sequencing of libraries was performed on an Illumina NovaSeq with 2 x 150 bp paired-end reads. The study's processing was this. The reads were demultiplexed and collapsed into UMI-guided consensus sequences using migec v1.2.7. With mixcr v2.1.11, UMI consensuses were aligned to TRA and TRB V and J templates and assembled into clonotypes. Expanded or contracted clonotypes were those called significant by both edgeR and NoisET, with noise models trained on biological replicates. For edgeR calls, the thresholds were a false discovery rate-adjusted p below 0.01 and a log2 fold-change of 1. As an exploratory analysis of dynamics, max-normalized trajectories of the 1000 most abundant clonotypes were examined by PCA with hierarchical clustering. Separately sequenced CD4+ and CD8+ repertoires were used to assign a CD4 or CD8 phenotype to each responding clone. The public reads were run again by TCRdb, first through fastp at Q25 and then through MiXCR, and only productive beta chains were kept. Records with the same CDR3 protein are collapsed into one entry carrying the most frequent genes and DNA. The authors' filters were not applied to this entry. The sample data list under 300,000 distinct CDR3 sequences, and more than 8% of these were observed just once. 20% to 25% of the sample belongs to the ten largest clones.

Ficoll-Paque density gradient centrifugation was the method used to isolate PBMCs. The CDR3 runs 16 residues from the cysteine to the phenylalanine. Here the CDR3 DNA is all that survives: 48 bases in frame from base 1. Sequences MNHEY (CDR1) and SVGAGI (CDR2) are obtained from the germline V gene. Sample: PBMCs or a T cell subset sorted from them (not recorded which). Recombination joined TRBV6-5 with TRBJ1-2; a weak D assignment points to TRBD1 (5 bases agree). This TCR derives from a man aged 18 to 30 who had mild COVID-19 (a few samples of this study predate the infection). The sample titles of this study are shuffled in the database, so cell type and time point are left out; the donor was told from shared clones. The DNA sequence is TGTGCCACCAGTTACTCTTTGGCAGGGAGTTTGTATGGCTACACCTTC. Translated, it gives CATSYSLAGSLYGYTF.